This T cell receptor beta chain was obtained from a study of blood T cell repertoires in COVID-19. TCRdb's table, derived via immunoSEQ multiplex PCR, lists solely in-frame clones and lacks some. The sample holds 180,000 or so clones; roughly 79% are singletons and the top ten take around 6.9%. V lost 0 bases to trimming and J lost 4 bases; unmatched junction nucleotides: 6. Germline assignment: CDR1 SGHRS and CDR2 YFSETQ. This CDR3 contains 15 residues. The V and J genes are TRBV5-1 and TRBJ2-5, with 7 bases matching TRBD2. This clonotype originated in a human donor with acute or convalescent COVID-19. The donor label of this sample is uncertain. The sample consisted of peripheral blood. The CDR3 spells CASSLAGGSSETQYF. CDR3 DNA: TGCGCCAGCAGCTTGGCCGGCGGGAGTTCAGAGACCCAGTACTTC. Full variable domain (missing parts from reference TRBV5-1 and TRBJ2-5): KAGVTQTPRYLIKTRGQQVTLSCSPISGHRSVSWYQQTPGQGLQFLFEYFSETQRNKGNFPGRFSGRQFSNSRSEMNVSTLELGDSALYLCASSLAGGSSETQYFGPGTRLLVL.